This is a list of T cell receptor beta chains from one sample in a study of blood T cell repertoires in COVID-19. Clones were sequenced by immunoSEQ multiplex PCR, and TCRdb holds only the in-frame ones, with some missing. The repertoire includes 250,000 or so clones, around four fifths of them detected once, and around 4% sits in the top ten. Sequencing input: peripheral blood. These receptors came from a man aged 55-75 years with acute or convalescent COVID-19. CDR3s include the opening cysteine and the closing phenylalanine or tryptophan. The D gene is left open where the match is weak. Size is stated for part of the rows, as once, few or many counts, or as a class when the clone is expanded.

D	J	V	size	DNA	CDR3
-	TRBJ2-5	TRBV6-5	-	TGTGCCAGCGGGGCACAGATACTCCAAGAGACCCAGTACTTC	CASGAQILQETQYF
TRBD2	TRBJ2-7	TRBV7-9	-	TGTGCCAGCTCCACGGGGACTAGCGGCTACGAGCAGTACTTC	CASSTGTSGYEQYF
TRBD1	TRBJ2-5	TRBV7-3	-	TGTGCCAGCAGCGGCTCCGGACAGGGCCTAGAGACCCAGTACTTC	CASSGSGQGLETQYF
-	TRBJ2-3	TRBV11-3	once	TGTGCCAGCAGCTTAGGGGGTAGCGCGAATACGCAGTATTTT	CASSLGGSANTQYF
-	TRBJ1-4	TRBV7-9	-	TGTGCCAGCAGCTCACAGGCAACTAATGAAAAACTGTTTTTT	CASSSQATNEKLFF
-	TRBJ1-5	TRBV6-6	-	TGTGCCAGCAGTTACTCGAATCTTCCAGGGCGTCAGCATTTT	CASSYSNLPGRQHF
TRBD2	TRBJ2-3	TRBV9	few	TGTGCCAGCAGGGCTAGCGGTTCTAGCACAGATACGCAGTATTTT	CASRASGSSTDTQYF
TRBD1	TRBJ2-7	TRBV7-2	-	TGTGCCAGCAGCTTACTGGGACAGGGGGACTACGAGCAGTACTTC	CASSLLGQGDYEQYF
-	TRBJ2-7	TRBV28	-	TGTGCCAGCAGATTGGGAGGATCCGGACAAGGGGCCTACGAGCAGTACTTC	CASRLGGSGQGAYEQYF
-	TRBJ2-7	TRBV14	-	TGTGCCAGCAGCGCCCCGCACCAGTACGAGCAGTACTTC	CASSAPHQYEQYF
-	TRBJ2-5	TRBV18	-	TGTGCCAGCTCCACCAGTCGGGGGGCGAGAGAGACCCAGTACTTC	CASSTSRGARETQYF
TRBD1	TRBJ1-6	TRBV18	-	TGTGCCAGCTCATTATGGGACAGGGTTAATTCACCCCTCCACTTT	CASSLWDRVNSPLHF
TRBD1	TRBJ2-5	TRBV5-4	-	TGTGCCAGCAGCTTAAAATTAAGCGGGACAGGGGAGACCCAGTACTTC	CASSLKLSGTGETQYF
-	TRBJ2-2	TRBV7-9	-	TGTGCCACCCAAAGGAGTGCGGGGAACACCGGGGAGCTGTTTTTT	CATQRSAGNTGELFF
-	TRBJ1-2	TRBV14	once	TGTGCCAGCAGCCTCGAAGACAGGCCGAGCAACTATGGCTACACCTTC	CASSLEDRPSNYGYTF
-	TRBJ1-2	TRBV10-1	-	TGCGCCAGCAGTGAGAACTTTTTCTCGGGCTACACCTTC	CASSENFFSGYTF
TRBD2	TRBJ2-1	TRBV28	-	TGTGCCAGCAGTTTATTAGTAGCGGGAGGAAATGAGCAGTTCTTC	CASSLLVAGGNEQFF
TRBD2	TRBJ2-3	TRBV4-1	-	TGCGCCAGCAGCCTCTTAGCGGGGGGGCCTAGAGATACGCAGTATTTT	CASSLLAGGPRDTQYF
-	TRBJ2-3	TRBV7-9	-	TGTGCCAGCAGGTTTATAGGGGCACTTCGGCCAGATACGCAGTATTTT	CASRFIGALRPDTQYF
TRBD2	TRBJ2-2	TRBV6-1	-	TGTGCCAGCAGTGAAGCACTAGCGGGGGGGCCGGTAGCCGGGGAGCTGTTTTTT	CASSEALAGGPVAGELFF
-	TRBJ2-7	TRBV18	-	TGTGCCAGCTCACCAAGCCTCTACGAGCAGTACTTC	CASSPSLYEQYF
-	TRBJ1-3	TRBV10-3	-	TGTGCCATCAGTGAGGGGGGGGCGCGCGGAAACACCATATATTTT	CAISEGGARGNTIYF
-	TRBJ1-1	TRBV7-6	-	TGTGCCAGCAGAAAACACATGAACACTGAAGCTTTCTTT	CASRKHMNTEAFF
-	TRBJ2-5	TRBV19	-	TGTGCCAGTAGTAGCCGGAGGGTGGTCGAGACCCAGTACTTC	CASSSRRVVETQYF
-	TRBJ1-2	TRBV18	-	TGTGCCAGCTCACAGAATCGACAGGACTATGGCTACACCTTC	CASSQNRQDYGYTF
-	TRBJ2-3	TRBV15	-	TGTGCCACCAGCAGATCCCGGGACTCCGGTGTGGATACGCAGTATTTT	CATSRSRDSGVDTQYF
-	TRBJ2-2	TRBV7-2	-	TGTGCCAGCAGCTTAATGAGCACCGGGGAGCTGTTTTTT	CASSLMSTGELFF
TRBD2	TRBJ2-3	TRBV9	-	TGTGCCAGCAGCGTAAGGGGGCTAGCGGGAGCACCGGGGGATACGCAGTATTTT	CASSVRGLAGAPGDTQYF
TRBD1	TRBJ1-1	TRBV19	-	TGTGCCAGTAGAGGACAGGGGAACACTGAAGCTTTCTTT	CASRGQGNTEAFF
-	TRBJ2-7	TRBV19	-	TGTGCCAGTAGTATAAGGGGGAGCCTCTACGAGCAGTACTTC	CASSIRGSLYEQYF
-	TRBJ2-7	TRBV12-5	-	TGTGCTAGTGGACCTACAGGGTCGAGCTCCTACGAGCAGTACTTC	CASGPTGSSSYEQYF
TRBD1	TRBJ1-2	TRBV30	-	TGTGCCTGGAGTGACCCAACGACAGGGCTTAATGGCTACACCTTC	CAWSDPTTGLNGYTF
-	TRBJ2-7	TRBV10-3	-	TGTGCCATCTCTCGTACAGGACTAATAAACGAGCAGTACTTC	CAISRTGLINEQYF
TRBD2	TRBJ2-5	TRBV9	-	TGTGCCAGCAGCGTAGCAGCGGGAGGGCGAGAGACCCAGTACTTC	CASSVAAGGRETQYF
-	TRBJ2-7	TRBV7-7	-	TGTGCTAGCAGCTTATTCGAGTCTTCCCGAGGCTACGAGCAGTACTTC	CASSLFESSRGYEQYF
-	TRBJ1-1	TRBV6-5	-	TGTGCCAGCAGAACCACAGGGAACTCTGAAGCTTTCTTT	CASRTTGNSEAFF
TRBD2	TRBJ2-7	TRBV27	-	TGTGCCAGCAGTTTGGGGCTAGCGGGTGAGCAGTACTTC	CASSLGLAGEQYF
-	TRBJ1-2	TRBV29-1	-	TGCAGCGTTGTTGAGGGAAGTGGCTACACCTTC	CSVVEGSGYTF
TRBD1	TRBJ2-7	TRBV27	-	TGTGCCAGCAAGGACAGGGACAGCTCCTACGAGCAGTACTTC	CASKDRDSSYEQYF
TRBD2	TRBJ2-1	TRBV5-1	-	TGCGCCAGCAGCCCTAGCGGTCCGAGCTCCTACAATGAGCAGTTCTTC	CASSPSGPSSYNEQFF
-	TRBJ2-7	TRBV3-1/TRBV3-2	-	TGTGCCAGCAGCCAATTGCTGGGGCGCGAGCAGTACTTC	CASSQLLGREQYF
-	TRBJ2-3	TRBV5-1	-	TGCGCCAGCAGCTTGGCCGACAGGAGAACAGATACGCAGTATTTT	CASSLADRRTDTQYF
-	TRBJ2-3	TRBV11-2	-	TGTGCCAGCAGCAATACCCTCGGGGAGCGTCGGGTCACAGATACGCAGTATTTT	CASSNTLGERRVTDTQYF
-	TRBJ2-3	TRBV18	-	TGTGCCAGCTCACAACGCCCCCTAGTTTTGGATACGCAGTATTTT	CASSQRPLVLDTQYF
TRBD2	TRBJ2-1	TRBV5-5	-	TGTGCCAGCAGCTACGCGGATAGCGGGGGGCGCCGGGGGCAGTTCTTC	CASSYADSGGRRGQFF
TRBD2	TRBJ2-7	TRBV5-1	-	TGCGCCAGCAGCCGGACTAGCGGGGCCCCCTACGAGCAGTACTTC	CASSRTSGAPYEQYF
-	TRBJ2-5	TRBV5-1	once	TGCGCCAGCAGCCAGACAGTTGCCCAAGAGACCCAGTACTTC	CASSQTVAQETQYF
-	TRBJ1-2	TRBV27	-	TGTGCCAGCAGTTTGGCGGGAGGGATGGCGGATGGCTACACCTTC	CASSLAGGMADGYTF
-	TRBJ2-3	TRBV11-3	-	TGTGCCAGCAGCTTTTCCCAGGGCGTAGATACGCAGTATTTT	CASSFSQGVDTQYF
TRBD1	TRBJ1-4	TRBV5-1	-	TGCGCCAGCAGCTTGGCGGGACAGGGGAATGAAAAACTGTTTTTT	CASSLAGQGNEKLFF
TRBD1	TRBJ2-7	TRBV4-2	-	TGTGCCAGCAGCCAATCCCCGGACAGGGGGCCGAACGAGCAGTACTTC	CASSQSPDRGPNEQYF
TRBD1	TRBJ2-7	TRBV6-5	-	TGTGCCAGCAAGGGTCCGGGACAGACCTACGAGCAGTACTTC	CASKGPGQTYEQYF
TRBD1	TRBJ1-1	TRBV10-3	once	TGTGCCATCAGCCATGACAGGGTTCAGACTGAAGCTTTCTTT	CAISHDRVQTEAFF
-	TRBJ2-7	TRBV29-1	-	TGCAGCGTTGGGGCCCTCTACGAGCAGTACTTC	CSVGALYEQYF
TRBD1	TRBJ2-1	TRBV7-6	-	TGTGCCAGCAGCTTTCTCTTTTCGGGACAGGGGGCTTATGAGCAGTTCTTC	CASSFLFSGQGAYEQFF